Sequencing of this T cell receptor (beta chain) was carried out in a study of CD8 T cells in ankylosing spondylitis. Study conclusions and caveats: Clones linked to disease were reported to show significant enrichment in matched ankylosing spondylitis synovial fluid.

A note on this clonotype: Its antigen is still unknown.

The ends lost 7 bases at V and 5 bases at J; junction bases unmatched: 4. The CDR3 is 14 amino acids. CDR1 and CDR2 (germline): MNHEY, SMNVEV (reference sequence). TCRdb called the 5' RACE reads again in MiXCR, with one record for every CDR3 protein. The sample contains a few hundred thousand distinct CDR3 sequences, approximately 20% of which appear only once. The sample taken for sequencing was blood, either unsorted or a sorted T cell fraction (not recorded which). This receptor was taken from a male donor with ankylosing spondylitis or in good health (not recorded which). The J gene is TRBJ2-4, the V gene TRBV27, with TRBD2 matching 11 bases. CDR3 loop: CASKELAGENIQYF. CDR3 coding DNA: TGTGCCAGCAAGGAACTAGCGGGAGAAAACATTCAGTACTTC.